This T cell receptor (beta chain) was sequenced during a study of T cells of healthy individuals (dated by TCRdb to 2017 to 2018). The V end gives up 8 bases and the J end 5 bases, leaving 17 bases in the junction not matched to a gene. Including cysteine and phenylalanine, the CDR3 has 16 amino acids. Solely the CDR3 DNA is kept, with 48 bases framed from the first base. From the germline V gene (reference sequence), CDR1 is SEHNR and CDR2 is FQNEAQ. For this clonotype: Its cognate antigen has yet to be identified. No base quality values were provided; no much bigger clone lies one nucleotide off.

The library was produced with 5' RACE. Sequencing was performed on an Illumina MiSeq. Clones were called with MiXCR by TCRdb after fastp trimmed the public reads at Q25, and only in-frame beta chains were retained. When rows share a CDR3 protein, they turn into one entry using the most common DNA and genes. Within this sample are about 41,000 distinct CDR3 sequences, with 4% to 5.5% of them counted one time only. Over 8.5% of the sample is in the top ten clones. This sequence uses TRBV7-9 and TRBJ2-5; 7 middle bases align to TRBD1. The sequence was collected from a human donor in good health. The DNA sequence is as follows: TGTGCCAGCGGCTCCTACCGACAGGGCTTCGTGGAGACCCAGTACTTC. Its coded protein is CASGSYRQGFVETQYF.